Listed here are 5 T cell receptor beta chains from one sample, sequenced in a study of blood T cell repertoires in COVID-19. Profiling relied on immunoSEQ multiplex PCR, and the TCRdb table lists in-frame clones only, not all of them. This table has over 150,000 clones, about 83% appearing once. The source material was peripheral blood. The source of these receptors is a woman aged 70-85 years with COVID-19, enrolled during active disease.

The CDR3 bases are TGTGCCAGCAGTGGGACAGACACCTATGGCTACACCTTC. Its translation: CASSGTDTYGYTF. The chain links TRBV6-6 to TRBJ1-2, with 7 bases aligning to TRBD1. From germline, CDR1 is MNHNY and CDR2 SVGAGI (reference sequence). J was trimmed by 4 bases and V by 5 bases; bases with no gene match: 4. This CDR3 is built from 13 residues.

The CDR3 DNA is TGTGCCAGCCTTACCTACGGACAGGGGGCAGGGGAGCAGTTCTTC. This translates into CASLTYGQGAGEQFF. V usage is TRBV2 and J usage is TRBJ2-1, with 11 positions matching TRBD1. With 8 bases clipped from V and 10 bases from J, the junction kept 13 bases outside the gene matches. Looked up from germline, CDR1 is SNHLY and CDR2 is FYNNEI. The CDR3 extends over 15 amino acids.

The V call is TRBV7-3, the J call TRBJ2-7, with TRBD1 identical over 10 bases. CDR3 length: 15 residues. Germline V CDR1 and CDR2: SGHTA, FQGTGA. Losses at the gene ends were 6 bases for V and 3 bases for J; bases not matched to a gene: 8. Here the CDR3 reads CASRGPGQGRYEQYF. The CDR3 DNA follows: TGTGCCAGCAGGGGACCGGGACAGGGGCGCTACGAGCAGTACTTC. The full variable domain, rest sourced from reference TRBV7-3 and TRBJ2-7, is GAGVSQTPSNKVTEKGKYVELRCDPISGHTALYWYRQSLGQGPEFLIYFQGTGAADDSGLPNDRFFAVRPEGSVSTLKIQRTERGDSAVYLCASRGPGQGRYEQYFGPGTRLTVT.

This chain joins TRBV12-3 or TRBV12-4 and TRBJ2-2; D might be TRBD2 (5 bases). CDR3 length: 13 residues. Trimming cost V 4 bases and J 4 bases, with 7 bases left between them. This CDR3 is CASSSGTTGELFF. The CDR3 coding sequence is TGTGCCAGCAGTTCGGGAACCACCGGGGAGCTGTTTTTT.

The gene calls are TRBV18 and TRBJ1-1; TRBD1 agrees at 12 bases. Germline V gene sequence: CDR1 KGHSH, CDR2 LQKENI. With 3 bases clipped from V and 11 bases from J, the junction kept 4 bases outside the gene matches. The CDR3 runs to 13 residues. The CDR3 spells CASSPGQGATAFF. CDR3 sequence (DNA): TGTGCCAGCTCACCGGGACAGGGGGCTACGGCTTTCTTT.